A selection of T cell receptor beta chains follows, all from one sample in a study of cytomegalovirus exposure and HLA in healthy donors. Some clones are missing from TCRdb's copy, which holds only in-frame ones; the method was immunoSEQ multiplex PCR. The sample carries more than 150,000 clones, roughly 82% recorded once. Sample: PBMCs. The source of these receptors is a woman aged 45-65 years in good health and CMV-seropositive. The CDR3 runs from the conserved cysteine through the conserved F or W. Fields, in order: D gene, V gene, clone size, J gene, CDR3 protein, CDR3 DNA. The D gene is left open where the match is weak. The size field is filled for only some rows; it gives once, few, many or a size class.

d_call: NA
v_call: TRBV9
clone_size: NA
j_call: TRBJ2-1
cdr3_aa: CASTKGVSSYNEQFF
cdr3_nt: TGTGCCAGCACCAAAGGGGTGAGCTCCTACAATGAGCAGTTCTTC

d_call: TRBD1
v_call: TRBV5-1
clone_size: NA
j_call: TRBJ1-2
cdr3_aa: CASTPPGTVYGYTF
cdr3_nt: TGCGCCAGCACCCCCCCCGGGACAGTCTATGGCTACACCTTC

d_call: TRBD1
v_call: TRBV30
clone_size: NA
j_call: TRBJ2-2
cdr3_aa: CAWSGTDTGELFF
cdr3_nt: TGTGCCTGGAGCGGGACAGATACCGGGGAGCTGTTTTTT

d_call: TRBD2
v_call: TRBV7-9
clone_size: NA
j_call: TRBJ2-3
cdr3_aa: CASTPLAGSTDTQYF
cdr3_nt: TGTGCCAGCACCCCACTAGCGGGGAGCACAGATACGCAGTATTTT

d_call: NA
v_call: TRBV28
clone_size: NA
j_call: TRBJ1-2
cdr3_aa: CASSEPSDSSLKLLNYGYTF
cdr3_nt: TGTGCCAGCAGTGAACCGTCCGACAGCTCTCTGAAACTGCTTAACTATGGCTACACCTTC

d_call: TRBD1
v_call: TRBV10-2
clone_size: NA
j_call: TRBJ2-1
cdr3_aa: CASHGQANEQFF
cdr3_nt: TGCGCCAGCCATGGACAGGCCAATGAGCAGTTCTTC

d_call: NA
v_call: TRBV2
clone_size: NA
j_call: TRBJ1-5
cdr3_aa: CASTQGNQPQHF
cdr3_nt: TGTGCCAGCACACAGGGCAATCAGCCCCAGCATTTT

d_call: NA
v_call: TRBV5-4
clone_size: NA
j_call: TRBJ1-4
cdr3_aa: CASSFGPGDEKLFF
cdr3_nt: NA

d_call: NA
v_call: TRBV5-1
clone_size: NA
j_call: TRBJ1-1
cdr3_aa: CASSLESGRNTEAFF
cdr3_nt: TGCGCCAGCAGCTTGGAGTCAGGTCGAAACACTGAAGCTTTCTTT

d_call: NA
v_call: TRBV29-1
clone_size: few
j_call: TRBJ2-5
cdr3_aa: CSVDGLLETQYF
cdr3_nt: TGCAGCGTCGATGGGCTGTTAGAGACCCAGTACTTC

d_call: NA
v_call: TRBV19
clone_size: NA
j_call: TRBJ1-6
cdr3_aa: CASSSARNSPLHF
cdr3_nt: TGTGCCAGTAGCTCGGCGCGGAATTCACCCCTCCACTTT

d_call: NA
v_call: TRBV7-9
clone_size: few
j_call: TRBJ1-1
cdr3_aa: CASSPRQDLNTEAFF
cdr3_nt: TGTGCCAGCAGCCCTCGACAAGATCTGAACACTGAAGCTTTCTTT

d_call: NA
v_call: TRBV7-8
clone_size: NA
j_call: TRBJ1-5
cdr3_aa: CASSLARVSGHQPRHF
cdr3_nt: TGTGCCAGCAGCTTAGCAAGAGTGTCTGGGCATCAGCCCCGGCATTTT

d_call: TRBD1
v_call: TRBV6-1
clone_size: NA
j_call: TRBJ2-7
cdr3_aa: CASRPGQGNYEQYF
cdr3_nt: TGTGCCAGTAGACCGGGACAGGGAAACTACGAGCAGTACTTC

d_call: NA
v_call: TRBV5-6
clone_size: few
j_call: TRBJ2-7
cdr3_aa: CASSLVRTYEQYF
cdr3_nt: TGTGCCAGCAGCTTGGTTAGAACCTACGAGCAGTACTTC

d_call: NA
v_call: TRBV6-1
clone_size: NA
j_call: TRBJ1-5
cdr3_aa: CASSERGGRGNQPQHF
cdr3_nt: TGTGCCAGCAGTGAACGGGGGGGCAGGGGCAATCAGCCCCAGCATTTT

d_call: TRBD1
v_call: TRBV2
clone_size: NA
j_call: TRBJ1-2
cdr3_aa: CATLLTGTDYGYTF
cdr3_nt: TGTGCCACCCTATTGACAGGGACCGACTATGGCTACACCTTC

d_call: NA
v_call: TRBV7-2
clone_size: NA
j_call: TRBJ1-2
cdr3_aa: CASSLDRVSGRGYTF
cdr3_nt: TGTGCCAGCAGCTTAGACAGGGTTAGTGGTAGGGGCTACACCTTC

d_call: TRBD2
v_call: TRBV7-2
clone_size: NA
j_call: TRBJ2-1
cdr3_aa: CASSLGTGLAGQGNEQFF
cdr3_nt: TGTGCCAGCAGCTTAGGGACAGGTCTAGCGGGGCAGGGCAATGAGCAGTTCTTC

d_call: NA
v_call: TRBV27
clone_size: once
j_call: TRBJ2-6
cdr3_aa: CASSLYRENSGANVLTF
cdr3_nt: TGTGCCAGCAGTTTATATAGAGAAAACTCTGGGGCCAACGTCCTGACTTTC

d_call: TRBD1
v_call: TRBV28
clone_size: NA
j_call: TRBJ1-2
cdr3_aa: CASSPAGTGEDYGYTF
cdr3_nt: TGTGCCAGCAGCCCCGCCGGGACAGGGGAGGACTATGGCTACACCTTC

d_call: NA
v_call: TRBV4-1
clone_size: NA
j_call: TRBJ1-2
cdr3_aa: CASSQGDISLYGYTF
cdr3_nt: TGCGCCAGCAGCCAAGGGGACATATCATTGTATGGCTACACCTTC

d_call: NA
v_call: TRBV6-1
clone_size: NA
j_call: TRBJ2-2
cdr3_aa: CASSEHGKSGELFF
cdr3_nt: TGTGCCAGCAGTGAACACGGGAAAAGCGGGGAGCTGTTTTTT

d_call: NA
v_call: TRBV4-1
clone_size: NA
j_call: TRBJ2-7
cdr3_aa: CASSQGYTGGRGEQYF
cdr3_nt: TGCGCCAGCAGCCAAGGGTATACCGGGGGACGAGGCGAGCAGTACTTC

d_call: TRBD1
v_call: TRBV19
clone_size: NA
j_call: TRBJ1-2
cdr3_aa: CASSQKEQGGYGYTF
cdr3_nt: TGTGCCAGTAGCCAGAAGGAACAGGGGGGCTATGGCTACACCTTC

d_call: NA
v_call: TRBV27
clone_size: NA
j_call: TRBJ1-2
cdr3_aa: CASSPKRHLTDYGYTF
cdr3_nt: TGTGCCAGCAGCCCGAAAAGACACTTAACCGACTATGGCTACACCTTC

d_call: NA
v_call: TRBV11-2
clone_size: NA
j_call: TRBJ1-4
cdr3_aa: CASSLAAGNEKLFF
cdr3_nt: TGTGCCAGCAGCTTAGCGGCAGGGAACGAAAAACTGTTTTTT

d_call: TRBD2
v_call: TRBV29-1
clone_size: NA
j_call: TRBJ2-7
cdr3_aa: CSAGPRGAYEQYF
cdr3_nt: TGCAGCGCCGGACCTCGGGGGGCCTACGAGCAGTACTTC

d_call: TRBD1
v_call: TRBV6-5
clone_size: NA
j_call: TRBJ1-6
cdr3_aa: CASSYTAGGNSPLHF
cdr3_nt: TGTGCCAGCAGTTATACGGCAGGGGGGAATTCACCCCTCCACTTT

d_call: NA
v_call: TRBV6-1
clone_size: NA
j_call: TRBJ2-7
cdr3_aa: CASRTRLGVEQYF
cdr3_nt: TGCGCCAGCAGAACCCGGTTAGGGGTCGAGCAGTACTTC

d_call: TRBD1
v_call: TRBV5-4
clone_size: NA
j_call: TRBJ1-1
cdr3_aa: CASSLLGQGVVEAFF
cdr3_nt: TGTGCCAGCAGCTTGCTGGGACAGGGGGTGGTTGAAGCTTTCTTT

d_call: TRBD2
v_call: TRBV7-2
clone_size: few
j_call: TRBJ2-3
cdr3_aa: CASSLARGGASDTQYF
cdr3_nt: TGTGCCAGCAGCTTAGCGCGGGGGGGGGCGTCAGATACGCAGTATTTT

d_call: TRBD2
v_call: TRBV9
clone_size: NA
j_call: TRBJ2-1
cdr3_aa: CASSVSGGQTYNEQFF
cdr3_nt: TGTGCCAGCAGCGTAAGCGGGGGACAAACCTACAATGAGCAGTTCTTC

d_call: NA
v_call: TRBV6-7
clone_size: NA
j_call: TRBJ2-7
cdr3_aa: CASSYTQCYEQYF
cdr3_nt: TGTGCCAGCAGTTACACCCAGTGCTACGAGCAGTACTTC

d_call: TRBD2
v_call: TRBV5-1
clone_size: NA
j_call: TRBJ2-2
cdr3_aa: CASSLYSGAIGELFF
cdr3_nt: TGCGCCAGCAGCTTATATAGCGGGGCAATCGGGGAGCTGTTTTTT

d_call: TRBD1
v_call: TRBV6-5
clone_size: NA
j_call: TRBJ1-2
cdr3_aa: CASSPGQGIYGYTF
cdr3_nt: TGTGCCAGCAGCCCGGGACAGGGGATCTATGGCTACACCTTC

d_call: NA
v_call: TRBV10-3
clone_size: NA
j_call: TRBJ1-1
cdr3_aa: CAISAIDRTEAFF
cdr3_nt: TGTGCCATCAGCGCTATAGACAGAACTGAAGCTTTCTTT

d_call: NA
v_call: TRBV6-1
clone_size: NA
j_call: TRBJ1-1
cdr3_aa: CAITPLQWNTEAFF
cdr3_nt: TGTGCCATCACACCCCTACAGTGGAACACTGAAGCTTTCTTT

d_call: NA
v_call: TRBV7-2
clone_size: NA
j_call: TRBJ2-7
cdr3_aa: CASSLTETYEQYF
cdr3_nt: TGTGCCAGCAGCTTGACAGAAACCTACGAGCAGTACTTC

d_call: NA
v_call: TRBV9
clone_size: few
j_call: TRBJ2-3
cdr3_aa: CASSVGGSASTDTQYF
cdr3_nt: TGTGCCAGCAGCGTAGGAGGTAGCGCTAGCACAGATACGCAGTATTTT

d_call: NA
v_call: TRBV5-1
clone_size: NA
j_call: TRBJ1-1
cdr3_aa: CASSSPSEAFF
cdr3_nt: TGCGCCAGCAGCTCCCCATCAGAAGCTTTCTTT

d_call: NA
v_call: TRBV11-1
clone_size: NA
j_call: TRBJ2-7
cdr3_aa: CASSPLSGSYEQYF
cdr3_nt: TGTGCCAGCAGCCCCCTCTCCGGCTCCTACGAGCAGTACTTC

d_call: TRBD1
v_call: TRBV5-1
clone_size: NA
j_call: TRBJ2-7
cdr3_aa: CASSPRNGQGAYEQYF
cdr3_nt: TGCGCCAGCAGCCCTCGGAACGGACAGGGGGCCTACGAGCAGTACTTC

d_call: TRBD2
v_call: TRBV9
clone_size: few
j_call: TRBJ2-3
cdr3_aa: CASSRSGGASDTQYF
cdr3_nt: TGTGCCAGCAGTCGGAGCGGGGGGGCCTCAGATACGCAGTATTTT

d_call: NA
v_call: TRBV4-3
clone_size: NA
j_call: TRBJ2-7
cdr3_aa: CASSLRTASGEQYF
cdr3_nt: TGCGCCAGCAGCCTACGGACCGCATCGGGGGAGCAGTACTTC

d_call: TRBD1
v_call: TRBV29-1
clone_size: NA
j_call: TRBJ2-7
cdr3_aa: CSVAGGSYEQYF
cdr3_nt: TGCAGCGTAGCAGGGGGCAGCTACGAGCAGTACTTC

d_call: NA
v_call: TRBV5-6
clone_size: NA
j_call: TRBJ2-7
cdr3_aa: CASTATGFSYEQYF
cdr3_nt: TGTGCCAGCACCGCGACAGGATTTTCCTACGAGCAGTACTTC

d_call: TRBD2
v_call: TRBV30
clone_size: few
j_call: TRBJ2-3
cdr3_aa: CAWSLLAGMTDTQYF
cdr3_nt: TGTGCCTGGAGTCTTCTAGCGGGGATGACAGATACGCAGTATTTT

d_call: NA
v_call: TRBV27
clone_size: NA
j_call: TRBJ1-6
cdr3_aa: CASSLGTGVGALHF
cdr3_nt: TGTGCCAGCAGTTTGGGGACGGGGGTGGGAGCCCTCCACTTT

d_call: NA
v_call: TRBV2
clone_size: NA
j_call: TRBJ1-5
cdr3_aa: CASNRSPEQPQHF
cdr3_nt: TGTGCCAGCAACAGATCTCCAGAACAGCCCCAGCATTTT

d_call: TRBD1
v_call: TRBV7-8
clone_size: NA
j_call: TRBJ1-1
cdr3_aa: CASRPRTGGENTEAFF
cdr3_nt: TGTGCCAGCAGGCCACGGACAGGGGGCGAGAACACTGAAGCTTTCTTT

d_call: TRBD1
v_call: TRBV30
clone_size: NA
j_call: TRBJ2-2
cdr3_aa: CAWRTGTITGELFF
cdr3_nt: TGTGCCTGGAGGACAGGGACGATTACCGGGGAGCTGTTTTTT

d_call: NA
v_call: TRBV5-4
clone_size: NA
j_call: TRBJ2-6
cdr3_aa: CASSLFVGSGANVLTF
cdr3_nt: TGTGCCAGCAGCTTGTTCGTCGGCTCTGGGGCCAACGTCCTGACTTTC

d_call: NA
v_call: TRBV5-4
clone_size: NA
j_call: TRBJ1-6
cdr3_aa: CASSLEAGRNSPLHF
cdr3_nt: TGTGCCAGCAGCTTGGAAGCAGGGAGGAATTCACCCCTCCACTTT

d_call: NA
v_call: TRBV10-3
clone_size: NA
j_call: TRBJ2-7
cdr3_aa: CANSETAYEQYF
cdr3_nt: TGTGCCAACAGTGAGACGGCCTACGAGCAGTACTTC